This TCR beta chain was identified during a study of OX40 agonist ivuxolimab in advanced cancers. General study points: Not determined was the antigen specificity of the expanded peripheral T cells. Clonal expansion was seen in CD4+ and CD8+ blood T cells by week 6 at 0.1 to 3.0 mg/kg.

This clone was observed once. Its antigen is unknown. Assay used: immunoSEQ multiplex PCR; TCRdb lists only in-frame clones, some missing. Counted here are under 75,000 clones, around 80% occurring once; the ten biggest clones make up roughly 1%. From germline, CDR1 is SGHAT and CDR2 FQNNGV. CDR3 length: 12 residues. With V trimmed by 10 bases and J by 2 bases, 3 bases remained unmatched. The source is an adult with an advanced solid tumor such as melanoma, head and neck, liver or kidney cancer. Specimen: CD4+ or CD8+ T cells sorted from blood, collected in a trial of the OX40 agonist ivuxolimab. The V call is TRBV11-2, the J call TRBJ2-7; 9 bases fit TRBD1. In DNA form, the CDR3 reads TGTGCCACCGGGACAGGGCCCTACGAGCAGTACTTC. This sequence encodes CATGTGPYEQYF.